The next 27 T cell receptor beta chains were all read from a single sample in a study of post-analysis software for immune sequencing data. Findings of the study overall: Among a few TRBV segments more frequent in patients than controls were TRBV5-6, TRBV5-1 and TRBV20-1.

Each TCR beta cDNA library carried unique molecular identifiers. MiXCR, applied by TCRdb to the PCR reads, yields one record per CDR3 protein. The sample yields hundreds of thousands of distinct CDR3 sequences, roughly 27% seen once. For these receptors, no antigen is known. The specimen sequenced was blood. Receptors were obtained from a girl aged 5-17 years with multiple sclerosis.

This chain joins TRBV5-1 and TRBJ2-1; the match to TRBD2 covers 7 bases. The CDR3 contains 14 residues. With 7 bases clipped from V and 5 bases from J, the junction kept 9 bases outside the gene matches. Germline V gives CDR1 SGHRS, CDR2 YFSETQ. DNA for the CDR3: TGCGCCAGCTCCCCGGCTAGCGGAAACAATGAGCAGTTCTTC. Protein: CASSPASGNNEQFF.

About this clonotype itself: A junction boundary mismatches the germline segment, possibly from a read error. The CDR3 loop is CASSLALGQGGNQPQHF. The CDR3 DNA reads as TGTGCCAGCAGCTTAGCGCTCGGACAGGGAGGCAATCAGCCCCAGCATTTT. The V and J genes are TRBV12-3 or TRBV12-4 and TRBJ1-5; 8 bases agree with TRBD1. This CDR3 spans 17 amino acids.

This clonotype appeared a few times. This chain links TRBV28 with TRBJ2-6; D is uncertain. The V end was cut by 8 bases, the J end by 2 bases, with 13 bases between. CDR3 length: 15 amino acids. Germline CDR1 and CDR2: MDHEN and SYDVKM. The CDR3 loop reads CASSVVVAGANVLTF. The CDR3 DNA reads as TGTGCCAGCTCTGTTGTAGTGGCTGGGGCCAACGTCCTGACTTTC.

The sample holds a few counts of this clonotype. In DNA, the CDR3 is TGTGCCAGCAGCCAAGATATATCAGGGTTCTATGGCTACACCTTC. As protein: CASSQDISGFYGYTF. V is TRBV3-1 and J is TRBJ1-2; TRBD1 might be the D (5 bases). V shed 0 bases and J shed 4 bases, with 12 bases lying between them. The CDR3 totals 15 residues. CDR1 and CDR2 (germline): LGHDT, YNNKEL (reference sequence). Supplemented by reference TRBV3-1 and TRBJ1-2, the full variable domain reads DTAVSQTPKYLVTQMGNDKSIKCEQNLGHDTMYWYKQDSKKFLKIMFSYNNKELIINETVPNRFSPKSPDKAHLNLHINSLELGDSAVYFCASSQDISGFYGYTFGSGTRLTVV.

CDR3 amino acids: CSANDRSYEKYF. The CDR3 DNA reads TGCAGTGCTAATGACAGATCCTACGAGAAGTACTTC. The chain joins TRBV20-1 to TRBJ2-5, with D maybe TRBD1 (5 bases). The CDR3 is made up of 12 amino acids. The V gene lost 4 bases and the J gene lost 12 bases, with 18 bases spanning the gap. Germline CDR1 DFQATT, CDR2 SNEGSKA (reference sequence).

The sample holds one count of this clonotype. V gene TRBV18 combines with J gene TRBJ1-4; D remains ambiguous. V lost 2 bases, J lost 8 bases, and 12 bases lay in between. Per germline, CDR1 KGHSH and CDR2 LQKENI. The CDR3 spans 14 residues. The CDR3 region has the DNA TGTGCCAGCTCACCATCGTCCGGTCGGGAAAAACTGTTTTTT. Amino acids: CASSPSSGREKLFF.

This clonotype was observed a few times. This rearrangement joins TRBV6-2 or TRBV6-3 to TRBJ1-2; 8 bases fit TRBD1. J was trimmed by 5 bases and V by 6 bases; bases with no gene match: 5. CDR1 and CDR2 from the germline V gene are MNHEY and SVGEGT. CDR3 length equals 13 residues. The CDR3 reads CASRRGQGYGYTF. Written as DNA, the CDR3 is TGTGCCAGCAGACGCGGACAGGGTTATGGCTACACCTTC.

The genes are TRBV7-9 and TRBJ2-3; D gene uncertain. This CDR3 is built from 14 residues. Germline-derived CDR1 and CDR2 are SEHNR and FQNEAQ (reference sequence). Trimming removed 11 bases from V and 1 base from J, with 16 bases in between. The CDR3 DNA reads TGTGCCGGTACACTTGGACCAGGCACAGATACGCAGTATTTT. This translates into CAGTLGPGTDTQYF.

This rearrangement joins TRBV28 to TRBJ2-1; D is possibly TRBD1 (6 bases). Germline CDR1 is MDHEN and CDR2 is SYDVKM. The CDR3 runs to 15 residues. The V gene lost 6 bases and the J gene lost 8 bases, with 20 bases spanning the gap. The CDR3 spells CASRKRADQGHEQFF. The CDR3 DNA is TGTGCCAGCAGAAAGAGAGCGGATCAGGGGCATGAGCAGTTCTTC.

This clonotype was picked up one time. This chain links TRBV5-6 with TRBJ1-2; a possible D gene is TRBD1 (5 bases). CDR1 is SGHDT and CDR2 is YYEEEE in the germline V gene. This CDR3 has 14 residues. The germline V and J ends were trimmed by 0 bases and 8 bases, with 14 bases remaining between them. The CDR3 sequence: CASSLAGGARGYTF. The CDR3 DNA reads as TGTGCCAGCAGCTTGGCTGGAGGGGCACGGGGCTACACCTTC.

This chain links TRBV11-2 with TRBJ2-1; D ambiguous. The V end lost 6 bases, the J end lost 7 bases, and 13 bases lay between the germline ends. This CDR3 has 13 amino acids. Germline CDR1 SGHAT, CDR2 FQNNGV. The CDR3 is CASSFRAQNEQFF. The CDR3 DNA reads TGTGCCAGCAGTTTCCGGGCCCAAAATGAGCAGTTCTTC.

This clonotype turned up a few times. CDR3 residues: CASRLPGTSRGEQYF. CDR3 sequence (DNA): TGCGCCAGCAGATTGCCTGGGACGTCCCGGGGAGAGCAGTACTTC. The genes are TRBV5-1 and TRBJ2-7; D is tentatively TRBD1 or TRBD2 (5 bases each). Germline CDR1 SGHRS, CDR2 YFSETQ. The CDR3 length is 15 residues. The V gene lost 5 bases and the J gene lost 7 bases, with 22 bases spanning the gap.

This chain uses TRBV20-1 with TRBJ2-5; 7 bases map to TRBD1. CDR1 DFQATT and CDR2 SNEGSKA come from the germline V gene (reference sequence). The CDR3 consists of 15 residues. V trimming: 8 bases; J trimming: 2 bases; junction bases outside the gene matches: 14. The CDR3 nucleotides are TGCAGTCACGCCCGACAGGGCGTGAGGCAAGAGACCCAGTACTTC. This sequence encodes CSHARQGVRQETQYF.

CDR3 region: CASSQDYIGGTYEQYF. CDR3 in DNA: TGCGCCAGCAGCCAAGATTATATAGGCGGGACTTACGAGCAGTACTTC. The rearrangement links TRBV4-3 to TRBJ2-7; maybe TRBD2 (6 bases). Germline V gives CDR1 LGHNA, CDR2 YSLEER. The CDR3 contains 16 residues. V lost 0 bases and J 4 bases, leaving 16 bases between the germline ends.

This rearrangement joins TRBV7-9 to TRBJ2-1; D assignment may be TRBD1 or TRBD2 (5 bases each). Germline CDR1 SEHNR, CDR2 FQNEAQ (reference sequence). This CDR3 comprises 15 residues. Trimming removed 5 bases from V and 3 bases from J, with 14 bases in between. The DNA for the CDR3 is TGTGCCAGCAGCCCCCGGGACGGAGGCTACAATGAGCAGTTCTTC. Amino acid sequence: CASSPRDGGYNEQFF.

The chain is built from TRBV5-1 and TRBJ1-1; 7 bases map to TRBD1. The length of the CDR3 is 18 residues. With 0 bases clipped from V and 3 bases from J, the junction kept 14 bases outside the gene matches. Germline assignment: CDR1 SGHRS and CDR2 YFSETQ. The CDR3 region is CASSLGFFGGGADTEAFF. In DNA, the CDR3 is TGCGCCAGCAGCTTGGGATTTTTCGGAGGGGGCGCGGACACTGAAGCTTTCTTT.

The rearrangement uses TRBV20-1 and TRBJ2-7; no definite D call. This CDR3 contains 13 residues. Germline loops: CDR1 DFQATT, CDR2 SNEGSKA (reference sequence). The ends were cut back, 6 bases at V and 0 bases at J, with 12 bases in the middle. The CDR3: CSAHRGSSYEQYF. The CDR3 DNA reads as TGCAGTGCCCACCGTGGGTCCTCCTACGAGCAGTACTTC.

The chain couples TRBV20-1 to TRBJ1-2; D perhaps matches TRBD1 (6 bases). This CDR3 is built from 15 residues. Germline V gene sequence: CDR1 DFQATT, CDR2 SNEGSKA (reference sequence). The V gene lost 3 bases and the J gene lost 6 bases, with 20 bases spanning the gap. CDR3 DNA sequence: TGCAGTGCTAGTGACGGACAGTCGGAAAGGGATGGCTACACCTTC. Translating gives CSASDGQSERDGYTF.

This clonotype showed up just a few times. The CDR3 bases are TGTGCCAGCAGCCAAGGGACAGGGGATTGGCCCCAGCATTTT. Its translation is CASSQGTGDWPQHF. V usage is TRBV6-6 and J usage is TRBJ1-5; 10 bases line up with TRBD1. V dropped 6 bases and J dropped 9; count of bases not matched to a gene: 8. The length of the CDR3 is 14 residues. From germline, CDR1 is MNHNY and CDR2 SVGAGI (reference sequence).

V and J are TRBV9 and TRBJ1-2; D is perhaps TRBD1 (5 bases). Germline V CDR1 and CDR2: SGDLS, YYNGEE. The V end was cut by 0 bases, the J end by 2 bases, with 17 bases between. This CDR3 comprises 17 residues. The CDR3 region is CASSVEGIRGSNYGYTF. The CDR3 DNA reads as TGTGCCAGCAGCGTAGAGGGGATAAGAGGGTCCAACTATGGCTACACCTTC. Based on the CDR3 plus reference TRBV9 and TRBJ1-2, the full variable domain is DSGVTQTPKHLITATGQRVTLRCSPRSGDLSVYWYQQSLDQGLQFLIQYYNGEERAKGNILERFSAQQFPDLHSELNLSSLELGDSALYFCASSVEGIRGSNYGYTFGSGTRLTVV.

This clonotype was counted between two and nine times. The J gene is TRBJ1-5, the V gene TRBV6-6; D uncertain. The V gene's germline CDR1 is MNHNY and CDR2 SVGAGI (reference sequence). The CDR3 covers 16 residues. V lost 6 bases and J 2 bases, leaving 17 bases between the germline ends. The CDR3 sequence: CASSAWVGSGNQPQHF. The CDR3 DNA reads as TGTGCCAGCAGCGCCTGGGTAGGGAGTGGCAATCAGCCCCAGCATTTT.

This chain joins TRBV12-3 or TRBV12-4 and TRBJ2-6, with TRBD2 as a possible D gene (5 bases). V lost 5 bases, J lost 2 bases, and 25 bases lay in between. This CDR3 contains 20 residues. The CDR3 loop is CASSTGRVKTIVTGANVLTF. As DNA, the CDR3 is TGTGCCAGCAGTACCGGACGGGTTAAGACTATAGTAACTGGGGCCAACGTCCTGACTTTC.

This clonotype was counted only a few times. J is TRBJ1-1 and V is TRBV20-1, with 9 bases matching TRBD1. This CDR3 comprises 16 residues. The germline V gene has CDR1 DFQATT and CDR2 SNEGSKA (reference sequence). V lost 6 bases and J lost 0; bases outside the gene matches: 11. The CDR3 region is CSASTGGSTLNTEAFF. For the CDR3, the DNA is TGCAGTGCATCCACAGGGGGCTCTACCCTGAACACTGAAGCTTTCTTT.

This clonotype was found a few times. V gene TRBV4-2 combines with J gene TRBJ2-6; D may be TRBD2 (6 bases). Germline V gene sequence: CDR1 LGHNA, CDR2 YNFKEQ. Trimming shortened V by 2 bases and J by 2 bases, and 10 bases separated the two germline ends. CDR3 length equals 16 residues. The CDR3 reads CASSQPRGAGANVLTF. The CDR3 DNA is TGTGCCAGCAGCCAACCCCGCGGGGCTGGGGCCAACGTCCTGACTTTC.

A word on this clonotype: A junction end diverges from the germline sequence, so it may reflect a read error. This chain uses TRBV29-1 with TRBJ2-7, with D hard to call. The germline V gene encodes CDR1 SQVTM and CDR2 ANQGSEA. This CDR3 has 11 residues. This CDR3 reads CSVAVVGEQHF. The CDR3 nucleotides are TGCAGCGTTGCCGTTGTCGGCGAGCAGCACTTC.

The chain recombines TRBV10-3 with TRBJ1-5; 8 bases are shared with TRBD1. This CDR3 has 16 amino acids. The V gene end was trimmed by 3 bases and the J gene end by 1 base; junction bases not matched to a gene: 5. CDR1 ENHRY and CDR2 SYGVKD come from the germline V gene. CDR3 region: CAISDQGALSNQPQHF. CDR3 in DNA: TGTGCCATCAGTGACCAGGGGGCGCTGAGCAATCAGCCCCAGCATTTT.

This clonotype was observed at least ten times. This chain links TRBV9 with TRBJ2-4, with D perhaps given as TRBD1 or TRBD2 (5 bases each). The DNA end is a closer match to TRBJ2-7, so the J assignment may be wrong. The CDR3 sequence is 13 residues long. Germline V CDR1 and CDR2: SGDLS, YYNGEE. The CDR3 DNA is TGTGCCAGCGCTGGGACGACCGTTGGCGAGCAGTACTTC. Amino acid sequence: CASAGTTVGEQYF.